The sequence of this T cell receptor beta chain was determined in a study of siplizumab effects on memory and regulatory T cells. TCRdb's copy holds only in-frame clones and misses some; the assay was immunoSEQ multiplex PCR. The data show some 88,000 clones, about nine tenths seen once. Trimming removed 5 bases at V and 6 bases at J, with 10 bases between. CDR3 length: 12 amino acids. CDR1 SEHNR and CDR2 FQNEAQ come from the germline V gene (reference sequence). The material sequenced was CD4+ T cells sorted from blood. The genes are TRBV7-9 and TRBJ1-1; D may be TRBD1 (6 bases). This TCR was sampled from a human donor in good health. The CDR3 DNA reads TGTGCCAGCAGCCCTGGGGGCCCTGAAGCTTTCTTT. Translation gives CASSPGGPEAFF.